The 11 T cell receptor beta chains below were found in one sample sequenced in a study of T cell responses to AZD1222 COVID-19 vaccine. Generated by immunoSEQ multiplex PCR, the TCRdb table keeps only in-frame clones and is missing some. The sample has 12,000 to 15,000 clones, under 85% seen once. The sequences come from peripheral blood, collected 28 days after the second AZD1222 dose. The source is an adult who received the AZD1222 COVID-19 vaccine.

The chain uses TRBV5-1 and TRBJ2-1, with 9 bases matching TRBD1. This CDR3 spans 16 amino acids. V lost 0 bases to trimming and J lost 3 bases; unmatched junction nucleotides: 4. The germline gives CDR1 SGHRS, CDR2 YFSETQ. CDR3 bases: TGCGCCAGCAGCTTGGGGGGACAGGGCTACTACAATGAGCAGTTCTTC. Protein sequence: CASSLGGQGYYNEQFF.

The rearrangement uses TRBV11-3 and TRBJ1-6; no firm D call. V dropped 4 bases and J dropped 8 bases, with 9 bases sitting between them. The CDR3 runs to 13 residues. Germline V lookup: CDR1 SGHNT, CDR2 YENEEA. The CDR3 is CASSSGSYSPLHF. CDR3 coding DNA: TGTGCCAGCAGCTCCGGGAGCTATTCACCCCTCCACTTT. Combining the CDR3 with reference TRBV11-3 and TRBJ1-6 gives the whole variable domain EAGVVQSPRYKIIEKKQPVAFWCNPISGHNTLYWYLQNLGQGPELLIRYENEEAVDDSQLPKDRFSAERLKGVDSTLKIQPAELGDSAVYLCASSSGSYSPLHFGNGTRLTVT.

This chain connects TRBV29-1 to TRBJ2-3; D gene ambiguous. Trimming pared 3 bases from V and 0 bases from J, leaving 10 bases between. CDR1 SQVTM and CDR2 ANQGSEA come from the germline V gene. This CDR3 is 14 amino acids long. The CDR3 reads CSVEGSGSTDTQYF. CDR3 DNA sequence: TGCAGCGTTGAGGGGTCAGGAAGCACAGATACGCAGTATTTT.

This chain joins TRBV4-1 and TRBJ2-5, with 8 bases identical to TRBD1. The CDR3 is made up of 15 amino acids. V lost 4 bases, J lost 5 bases, and 9 bases stayed unmatched. The germline V gene has CDR1 MGHRA and CDR2 YSYEKL. The CDR3 reads CASSLSRTGKETQYF. For the CDR3, the DNA is TGCGCCAGCAGCCTAAGTCGGACAGGGAAGGAGACCCAGTACTTC.

The rearrangement joins TRBV28 to TRBJ1-1; D may be TRBD1 (6 bases). The CDR3 contains 16 residues. Germline V lookup: CDR1 MDHEN, CDR2 SYDVKM. V gave up 7 bases and J gave up 0 bases, with 18 bases separating them. DNA for the CDR3: TGTGCCAGCACCTTAATGGCGGGACACCTGAACACTGAAGCTTTCTTT. Translated, it gives CASTLMAGHLNTEAFF.

The chain carries TRBV9 and TRBJ1-1, with 10 nucleotides matching TRBD1. After removal of 3 bases from V and 1 base from J, the junction contained 12 bases not matched to a gene. Germline values: CDR1 SGDLS, CDR2 YYNGEE. The CDR3 runs 18 residues. As DNA, the CDR3 is TGTGCCAGCAGCGGATACTCGGACAGGGGGGGTTGGAACACTGAAGCTTTCTTT. This encodes CASSGYSDRGGWNTEAFF.

This chain connects TRBV9 to TRBJ2-1, with 11 positions matching TRBD2. The CDR3 covers 18 residues. Germline assignment: CDR1 SGDLS and CDR2 YYNGEE. V was pared by 0 bases and J by 5 bases, with 10 bases of the junction left unmatched. The CDR3 reads CASSVGELAGVPDNEQFF. For the CDR3, the DNA is TGTGCCAGCAGCGTAGGAGAACTAGCGGGGGTACCGGACAATGAGCAGTTCTTC.

The chain couples TRBV3-1 (or the pseudogene TRBV3-2) to TRBJ2-7; tentatively, D is TRBD1 (6 bases). Germline V gives CDR1 LGHDT, CDR2 YNNKEL (reference sequence). The CDR3 is made up of 12 amino acids. Trimming took off 4 bases at V and 3 bases at J, with 7 bases between the two ends. CDR3 region: CASSLTGYEQYF. DNA for the CDR3: TGTGCCAGCAGCCTGACAGGCTACGAGCAGTACTTC.

The V and J genes are TRBV12-3 or TRBV12-4 and TRBJ2-5, with TRBD2 as a possible D gene (5 bases). This CDR3 is 13 amino acids long. V was trimmed by 6 bases and J by 9 bases, leaving 17 bases between them. DNA for the CDR3: TGTGCCAGCAGGGATCAAAGGGAGAGTGCCCAGTACTTC. Protein sequence: CASRDQRESAQYF.

CDR3 amino acids: CASSVALGLGVDTIYF. CDR3 in DNA: TGTGCCAGCAGCGTAGCTCTGGGCCTTGGAGTGGACACCATATATTTT. V and J are TRBV9 and TRBJ1-3; D ambiguous. Trimming cost V 0 bases and J 8 bases, with 18 bases left between them. From germline, CDR1 is SGDLS and CDR2 YYNGEE. This CDR3 contains 16 residues. The full variable domain, completed using reference TRBV9 and TRBJ1-3, is DSGVTQTPKHLITATGQRVTLRCSPRSGDLSVYWYQQSLDQGLQFLIQYYNGEERAKGNILERFSAQQFPDLHSELNLSSLELGDSALYFCASSVALGLGVDTIYFGEGSWLTVV.

This clone was seen only a few times. The chain is built from TRBV5-8 and TRBJ1-2; D uncertain. Germline V lookup: CDR1 SGHTS, CDR2 YDEGEE. The V end was cut by 0 bases, the J end by 7 bases, with 10 bases between. This CDR3 is 13 amino acids long. CDR3 DNA sequence: TGTGCCAGCAGCTTGGTGTCAGGCGTTGGCTACACCTTC. Translated, it gives CASSLVSGVGYTF. The full variable domain, rest sourced from reference TRBV5-8 and TRBJ1-2, is EAGVTQSPTHLIKTRGQQATLRCSPISGHTSVYWYQQALGLGLQFLLWYDEGEERNRGNFPPRFSGRQFPNYSSELNVNALELEDSALYLCASSLVSGVGYTFGSGTRLTVV.